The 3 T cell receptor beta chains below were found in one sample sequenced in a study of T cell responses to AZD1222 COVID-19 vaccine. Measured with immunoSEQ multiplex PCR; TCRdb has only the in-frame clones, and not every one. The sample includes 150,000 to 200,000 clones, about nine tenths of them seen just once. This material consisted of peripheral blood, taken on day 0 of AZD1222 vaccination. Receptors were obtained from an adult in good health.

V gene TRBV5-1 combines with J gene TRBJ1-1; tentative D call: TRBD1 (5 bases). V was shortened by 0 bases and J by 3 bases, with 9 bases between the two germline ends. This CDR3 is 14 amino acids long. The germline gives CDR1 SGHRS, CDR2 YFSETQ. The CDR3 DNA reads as TGCGCCAGCAGCTTGGGTAGGGGAGACACTGAAGCTTTCTTT. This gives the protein CASSLGRGDTEAFF. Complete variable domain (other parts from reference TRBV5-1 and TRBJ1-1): KAGVTQTPRYLIKTRGQQVTLSCSPISGHRSVSWYQQTPGQGLQFLFEYFSETQRNKGNFPGRFSGRQFSNSRSEMNVSTLELGDSALYLCASSLGRGDTEAFFGQGTRLTVV.

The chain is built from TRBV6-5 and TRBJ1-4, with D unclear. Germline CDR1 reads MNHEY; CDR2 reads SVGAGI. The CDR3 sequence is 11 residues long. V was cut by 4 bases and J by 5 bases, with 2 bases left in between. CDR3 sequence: CASSSNEKLFF. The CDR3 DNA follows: TGTGCCAGCAGTTCGAATGAAAAACTGTTTTTT.

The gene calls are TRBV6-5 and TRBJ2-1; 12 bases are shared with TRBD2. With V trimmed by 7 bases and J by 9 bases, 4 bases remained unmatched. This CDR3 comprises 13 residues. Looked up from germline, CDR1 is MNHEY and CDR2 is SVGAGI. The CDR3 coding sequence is TGTGCCAGCACTAGCGGGAGGGTGGCTGAGCAGTTCTTC. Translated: CASTSGRVAEQFF.